This T cell receptor (beta chain) was retrieved from a study of cytomegalovirus exposure and HLA in healthy donors. Study observations and caveats: Presence/absence comparisons presumed near-even sequencing depth among donors.

Comment on this clone: As yet, its antigen is unknown.

In the PCR, 60 Vbeta and 13 Jbeta primers were used. Sequencing was performed with immunoSEQ multiplex PCR; in TCRdb, only in-frame clones are kept and a portion is missing. The sample lists approximately 140,000 clones; roughly 80% were seen once. The sequence derives from a man aged 35-49 years in good health and CMV-seropositive. Source material: PBMCs.

CDR3 region: CASSFFDRRYYEQYF. The CDR3 nucleotides read TGTGCCAGCAGCTTTTTCGACAGGAGGTACTACGAGCAGTACTTC. The rearrangement joins TRBV5-6 to TRBJ2-7; perhaps TRBD1 as D (6 bases). V lost 2 bases to trimming and J lost 3 bases, with 15 bases between them. The CDR3 spans 15 residues. Germline V gives CDR1 SGHDT, CDR2 YYEEEE. The complete variable domain, with remaining parts taken from reference TRBV5-6 and TRBJ2-7, reads DAGVTQSPTHLIKTRGQQVTLRCSPKSGHDTVSWYQQALGQGPQFIFQYYEEEERQRGNFPDRFSGHQFPNYSSELNVNALLLGDSALYLCASSFFDRRYYEQYFGPGTRLTVT.